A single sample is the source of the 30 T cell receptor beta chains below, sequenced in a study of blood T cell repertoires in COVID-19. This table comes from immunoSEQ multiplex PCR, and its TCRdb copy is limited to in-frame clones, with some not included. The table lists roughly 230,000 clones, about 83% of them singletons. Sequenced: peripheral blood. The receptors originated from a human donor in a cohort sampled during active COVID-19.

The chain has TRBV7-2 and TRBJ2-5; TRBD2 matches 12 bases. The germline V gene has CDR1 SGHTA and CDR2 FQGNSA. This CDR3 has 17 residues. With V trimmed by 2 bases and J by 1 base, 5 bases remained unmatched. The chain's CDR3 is CASSLRGLAGFQETQYF. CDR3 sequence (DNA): TGTGCCAGCAGCTTAAGGGGACTAGCGGGCTTCCAAGAGACCCAGTACTTC.

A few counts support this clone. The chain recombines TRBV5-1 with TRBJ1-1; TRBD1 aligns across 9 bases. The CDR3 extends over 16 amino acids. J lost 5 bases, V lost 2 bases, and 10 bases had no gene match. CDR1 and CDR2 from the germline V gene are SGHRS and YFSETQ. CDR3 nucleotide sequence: TGCGCCAGCAGCTTAAACCCCGGGACAGGGTATACTGAAGCTTTCTTT. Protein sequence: CASSLNPGTGYTEAFF. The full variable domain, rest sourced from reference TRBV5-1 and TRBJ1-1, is KAGVTQTPRYLIKTRGQQVTLSCSPISGHRSVSWYQQTPGQGLQFLFEYFSETQRNKGNFPGRFSGRQFSNSRSEMNVSTLELGDSALYLCASSLNPGTGYTEAFFGQGTRLTVV.

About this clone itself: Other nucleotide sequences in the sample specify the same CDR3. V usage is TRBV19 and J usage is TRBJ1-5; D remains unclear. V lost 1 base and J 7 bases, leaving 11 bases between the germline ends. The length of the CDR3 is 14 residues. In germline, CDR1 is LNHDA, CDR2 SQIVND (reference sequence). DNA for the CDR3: TGTGCCAGTAGTATAGGAGGTTCCGGGCAGCCCCAGCATTTT. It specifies CASSIGGSGQPQHF.

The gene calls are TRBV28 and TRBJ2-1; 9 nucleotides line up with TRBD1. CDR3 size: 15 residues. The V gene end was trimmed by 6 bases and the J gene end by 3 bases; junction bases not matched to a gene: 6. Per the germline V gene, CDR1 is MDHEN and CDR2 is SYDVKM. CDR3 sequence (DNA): TGTGCCAGCAGGGTGGGACAGGGTGGCTACAATGAGCAGTTCTTC. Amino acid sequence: CASRVGQGGYNEQFF.

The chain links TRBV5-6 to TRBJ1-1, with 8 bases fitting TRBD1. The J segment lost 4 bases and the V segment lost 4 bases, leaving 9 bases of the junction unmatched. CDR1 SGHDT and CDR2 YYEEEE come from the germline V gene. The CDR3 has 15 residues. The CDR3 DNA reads TGTGCCAGCAGCGACAGTACAACAGGGGGCACTGAAGCTTTCTTT. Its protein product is CASSDSTTGGTEAFF.

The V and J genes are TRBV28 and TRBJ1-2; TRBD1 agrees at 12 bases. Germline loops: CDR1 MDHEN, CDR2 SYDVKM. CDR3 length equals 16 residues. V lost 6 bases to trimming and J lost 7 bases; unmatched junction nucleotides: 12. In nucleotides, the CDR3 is TGTGCCAGCAGAAGGCCGGGACAGGGGGCTTCCGGTGGCTACACCTTC. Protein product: CASRRPGQGASGGYTF.

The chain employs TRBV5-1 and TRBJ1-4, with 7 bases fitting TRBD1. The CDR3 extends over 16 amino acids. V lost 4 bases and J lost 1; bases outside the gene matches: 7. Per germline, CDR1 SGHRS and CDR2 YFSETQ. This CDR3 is CASSIRQGGTNEKLFF. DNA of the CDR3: TGCGCCAGCAGCATACGACAGGGAGGAACTAATGAAAAACTGTTTTTT.

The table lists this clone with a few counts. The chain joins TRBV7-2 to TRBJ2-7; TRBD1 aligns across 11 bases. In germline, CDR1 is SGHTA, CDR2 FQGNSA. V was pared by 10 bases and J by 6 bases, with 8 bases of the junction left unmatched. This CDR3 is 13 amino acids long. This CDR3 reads CATSGTGGSEQYF. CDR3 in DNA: TGTGCCACCTCCGGGACAGGGGGGTCCGAGCAGTACTTC. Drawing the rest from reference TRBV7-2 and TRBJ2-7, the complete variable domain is GAGVSQSPSNKVTEKGKDVELRCDPISGHTALYWYRQSLGQGLEFLIYFQGNSAPDKSGLPSDRFSAERTGGSVSTLTIQRTQQEDSAVYLCATSGTGGSEQYFGPGTRLTVT.

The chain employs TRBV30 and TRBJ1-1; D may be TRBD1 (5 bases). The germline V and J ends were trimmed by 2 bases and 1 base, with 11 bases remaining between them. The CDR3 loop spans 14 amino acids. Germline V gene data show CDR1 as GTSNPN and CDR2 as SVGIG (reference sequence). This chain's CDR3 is CAWSQQVTNTEAFF. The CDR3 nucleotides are TGTGCCTGGAGTCAACAGGTTACGAACACTGAAGCTTTCTTT.

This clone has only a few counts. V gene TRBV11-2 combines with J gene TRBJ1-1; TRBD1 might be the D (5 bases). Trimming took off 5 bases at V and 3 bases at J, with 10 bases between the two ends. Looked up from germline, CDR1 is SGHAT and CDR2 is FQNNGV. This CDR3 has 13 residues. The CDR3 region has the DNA TGTGCCAGCAGCCCAGGAGGGGACACTGAAGCTTTCTTT. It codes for CASSPGGDTEAFF.

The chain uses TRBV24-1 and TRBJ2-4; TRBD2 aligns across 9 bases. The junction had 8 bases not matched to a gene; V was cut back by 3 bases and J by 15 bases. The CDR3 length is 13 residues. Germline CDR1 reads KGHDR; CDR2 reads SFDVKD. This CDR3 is CATSDPASGKGYF. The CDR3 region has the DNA TGTGCCACCAGTGATCCTGCTAGCGGGAAGGGGTACTTC.

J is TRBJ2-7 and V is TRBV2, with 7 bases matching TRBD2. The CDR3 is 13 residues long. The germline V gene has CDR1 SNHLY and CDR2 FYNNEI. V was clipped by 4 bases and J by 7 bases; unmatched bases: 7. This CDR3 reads CASSGGEGREQYF. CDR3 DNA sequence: TGTGCCAGCAGTGGGGGGGAGGGCCGAGAGCAGTACTTC.

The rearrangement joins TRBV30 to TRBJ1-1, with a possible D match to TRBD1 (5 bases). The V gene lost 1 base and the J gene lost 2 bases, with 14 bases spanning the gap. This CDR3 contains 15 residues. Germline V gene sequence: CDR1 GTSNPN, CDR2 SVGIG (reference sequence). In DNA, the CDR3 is TGTGCCTGGAGTGCCCTCGGGGGGGGAAACACTGAAGCTTTCTTT. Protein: CAWSALGGGNTEAFF.

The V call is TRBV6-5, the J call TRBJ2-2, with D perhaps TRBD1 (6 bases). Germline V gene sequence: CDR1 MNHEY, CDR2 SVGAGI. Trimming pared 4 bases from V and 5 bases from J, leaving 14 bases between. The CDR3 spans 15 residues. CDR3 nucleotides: TGTGCCAGCAGTTTAACAGGGTGGAAAACCGGGGAGCTGTTTTTT. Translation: CASSLTGWKTGELFF.

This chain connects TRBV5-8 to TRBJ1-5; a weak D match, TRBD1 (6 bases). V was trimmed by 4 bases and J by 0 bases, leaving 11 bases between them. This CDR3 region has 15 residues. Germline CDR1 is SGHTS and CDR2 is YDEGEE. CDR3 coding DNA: TGTGCCAGCAGCCGGCGGACAGTTAGCAATCAGCCCCAGCATTTT. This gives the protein CASSRRTVSNQPQHF.

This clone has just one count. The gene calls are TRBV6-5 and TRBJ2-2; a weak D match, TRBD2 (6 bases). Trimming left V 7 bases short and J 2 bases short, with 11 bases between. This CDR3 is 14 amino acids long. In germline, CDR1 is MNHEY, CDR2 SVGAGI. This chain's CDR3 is CASNPGLNTGELFF. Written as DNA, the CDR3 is TGTGCCAGCAATCCGGGACTCAACACCGGGGAGCTGTTTTTT.

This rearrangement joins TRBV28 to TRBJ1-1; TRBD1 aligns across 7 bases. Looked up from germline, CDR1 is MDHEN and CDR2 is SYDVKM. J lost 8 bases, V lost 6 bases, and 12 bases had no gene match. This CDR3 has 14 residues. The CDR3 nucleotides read TGTGCCAGCAGACTTCCAGGGGGGTTGAGGGAAGCTTTCTTT. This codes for CASRLPGGLREAFF.

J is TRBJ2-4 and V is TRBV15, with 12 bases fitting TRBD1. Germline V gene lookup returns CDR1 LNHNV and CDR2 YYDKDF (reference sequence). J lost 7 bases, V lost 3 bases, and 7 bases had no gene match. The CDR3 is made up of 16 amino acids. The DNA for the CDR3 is TGTGCCACCAGCAGGGCCTTGGGACAGGGGGCGAACATTCAGTACTTC. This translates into CATSRALGQGANIQYF.

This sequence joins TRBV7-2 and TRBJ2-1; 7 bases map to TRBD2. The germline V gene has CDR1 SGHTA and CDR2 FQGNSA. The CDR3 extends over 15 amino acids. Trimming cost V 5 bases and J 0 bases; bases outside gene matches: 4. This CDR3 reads CASSPSGLSYNEQFF. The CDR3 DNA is TGTGCCAGCAGCCCTAGCGGTCTCTCCTACAATGAGCAGTTCTTC. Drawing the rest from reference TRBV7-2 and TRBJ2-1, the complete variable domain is GAGVSQSPSNKVTEKGKDVELRCDPISGHTALYWYRQSLGQGLEFLIYFQGNSAPDKSGLPSDRFSAERTGGSVSTLTIQRTQQEDSAVYLCASSPSGLSYNEQFFGPGTRLTVL.

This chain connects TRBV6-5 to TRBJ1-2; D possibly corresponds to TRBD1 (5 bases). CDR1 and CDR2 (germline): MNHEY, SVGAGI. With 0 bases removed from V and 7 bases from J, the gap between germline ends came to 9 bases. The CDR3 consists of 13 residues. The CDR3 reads CASSYSPQGGYTF. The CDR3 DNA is TGTGCCAGCAGTTACTCTCCTCAGGGTGGCTACACCTTC.

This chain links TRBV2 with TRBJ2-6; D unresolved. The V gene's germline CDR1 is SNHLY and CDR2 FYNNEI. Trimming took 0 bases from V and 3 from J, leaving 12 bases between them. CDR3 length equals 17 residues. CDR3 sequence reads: CASSEALYLGGANVLTF. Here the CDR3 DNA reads TGTGCCAGCAGTGAAGCTCTGTACCTCGGTGGGGCCAACGTCCTGACTTTC.

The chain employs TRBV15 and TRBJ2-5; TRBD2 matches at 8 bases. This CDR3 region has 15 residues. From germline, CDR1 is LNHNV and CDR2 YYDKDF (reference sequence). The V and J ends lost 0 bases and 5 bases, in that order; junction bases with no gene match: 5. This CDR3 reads CATSRDPTSGETQYF. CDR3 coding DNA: TGTGCCACCAGCAGAGATCCTACTAGCGGTGAGACCCAGTACTTC.

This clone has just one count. In DNA, the CDR3 is TGTGCCAGTAGTGCCCCAGGGGAAGAGACCCAGTACTTC. Encoded protein: CASSAPGEETQYF. V gene TRBV19 combines with J gene TRBJ2-5; TRBD1 might be the D (6 bases). Deletions cut 5 bases from V and 3 bases from J, with 10 bases between. The germline CDR1 and CDR2 sequences are LNHDA and SQIVND (reference sequence). The CDR3 covers 13 residues.

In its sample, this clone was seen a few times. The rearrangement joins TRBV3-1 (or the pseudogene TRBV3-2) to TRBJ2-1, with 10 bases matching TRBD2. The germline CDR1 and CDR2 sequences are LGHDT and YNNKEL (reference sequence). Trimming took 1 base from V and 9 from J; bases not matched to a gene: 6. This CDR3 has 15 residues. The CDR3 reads CASSQVASGGGEQFF. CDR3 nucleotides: TGTGCCAGCAGCCAAGTGGCTAGCGGGGGAGGTGAGCAGTTCTTC.

The CDR3 is CASSARRGYEQYF. DNA for the CDR3: TGCGCCAGCAGTGCACGACGGGGCTACGAGCAGTACTTC. V gene TRBV10-1 combines with J gene TRBJ2-7; tentatively, D is TRBD2 (5 bases). This CDR3 contains 13 residues. Germline values: CDR1 WNHNN, CDR2 SYGVQD (reference sequence). Trimming removed 4 bases from V and 3 bases from J, with 10 bases in between.

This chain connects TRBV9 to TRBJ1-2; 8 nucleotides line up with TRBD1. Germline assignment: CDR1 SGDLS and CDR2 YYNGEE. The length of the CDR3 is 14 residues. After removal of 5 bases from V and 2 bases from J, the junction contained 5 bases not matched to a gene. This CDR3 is CASSWTGSNYGYTF. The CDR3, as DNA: TGTGCCAGCAGTTGGACAGGGTCGAACTATGGCTACACCTTC.

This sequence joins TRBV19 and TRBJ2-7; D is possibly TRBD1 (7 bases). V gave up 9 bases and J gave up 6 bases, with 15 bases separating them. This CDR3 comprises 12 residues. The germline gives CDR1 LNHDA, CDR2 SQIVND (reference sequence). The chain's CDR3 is CASRLQGGEQYF. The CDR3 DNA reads TGTGCCAGCCGACTGCAGGGGGGCGAGCAGTACTTC. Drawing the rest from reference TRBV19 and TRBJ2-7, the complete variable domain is DGGITQSPKYLFRKEGQNVTLSCEQNLNHDAMYWYRQDPGQGLRLIYYSQIVNDFQKGDIAEGYSVSREKKESFPLTVTSAQKNPTAFYLCASRLQGGEQYFGPGTRLTVT.

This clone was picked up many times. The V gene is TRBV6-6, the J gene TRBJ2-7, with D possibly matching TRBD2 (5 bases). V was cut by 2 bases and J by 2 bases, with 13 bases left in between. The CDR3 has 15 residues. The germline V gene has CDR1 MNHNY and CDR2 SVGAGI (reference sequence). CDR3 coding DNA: TGTGCCAGCAGTTACGGGCCTGAGGGAGCCTACGAGCAGTACTTC. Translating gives CASSYGPEGAYEQYF.

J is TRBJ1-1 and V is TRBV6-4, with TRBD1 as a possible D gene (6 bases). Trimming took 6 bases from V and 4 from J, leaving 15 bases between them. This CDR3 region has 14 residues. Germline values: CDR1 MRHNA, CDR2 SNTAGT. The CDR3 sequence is CASRQGGGITEAFF. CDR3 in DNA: TGTGCCAGCAGACAAGGGGGGGGTATCACTGAAGCTTTCTTT.

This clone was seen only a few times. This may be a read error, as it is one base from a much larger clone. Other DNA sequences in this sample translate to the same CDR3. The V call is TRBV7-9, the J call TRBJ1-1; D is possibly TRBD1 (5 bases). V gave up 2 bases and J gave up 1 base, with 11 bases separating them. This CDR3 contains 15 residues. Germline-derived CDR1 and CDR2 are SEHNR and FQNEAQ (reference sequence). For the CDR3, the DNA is TGTGCCAGCAGCTTAAGGGGTCAGGGGAACACTGAAGCTTTCTTT. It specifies CASSLRGQGNTEAFF.